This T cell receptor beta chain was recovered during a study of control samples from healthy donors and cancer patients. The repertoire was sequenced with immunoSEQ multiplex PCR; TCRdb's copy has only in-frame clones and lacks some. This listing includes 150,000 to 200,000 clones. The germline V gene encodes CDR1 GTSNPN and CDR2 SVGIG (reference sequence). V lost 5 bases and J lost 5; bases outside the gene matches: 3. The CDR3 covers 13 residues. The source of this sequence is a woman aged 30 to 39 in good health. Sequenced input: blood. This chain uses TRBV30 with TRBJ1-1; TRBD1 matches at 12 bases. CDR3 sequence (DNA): TGTGCCTGGTGGGACAGGGGGCTAACTGAAGCTTTCTTT. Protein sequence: CAWWDRGLTEAFF.